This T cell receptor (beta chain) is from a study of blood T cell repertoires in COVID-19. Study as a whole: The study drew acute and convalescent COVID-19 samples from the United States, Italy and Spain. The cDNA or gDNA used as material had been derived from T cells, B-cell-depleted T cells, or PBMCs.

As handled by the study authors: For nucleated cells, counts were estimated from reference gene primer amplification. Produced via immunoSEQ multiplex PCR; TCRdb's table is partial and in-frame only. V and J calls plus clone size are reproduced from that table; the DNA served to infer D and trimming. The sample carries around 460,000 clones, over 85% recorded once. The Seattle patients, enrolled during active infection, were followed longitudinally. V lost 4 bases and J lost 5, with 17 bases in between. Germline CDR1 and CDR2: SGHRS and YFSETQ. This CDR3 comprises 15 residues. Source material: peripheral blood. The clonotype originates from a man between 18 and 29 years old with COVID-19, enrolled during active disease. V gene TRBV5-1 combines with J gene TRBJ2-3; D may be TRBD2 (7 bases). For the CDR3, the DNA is TGCGCCAGCAGCCGAAGACGGGGGGCGGGAGATACGCAGTATTTT. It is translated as CASSRRRGAGDTQYF.